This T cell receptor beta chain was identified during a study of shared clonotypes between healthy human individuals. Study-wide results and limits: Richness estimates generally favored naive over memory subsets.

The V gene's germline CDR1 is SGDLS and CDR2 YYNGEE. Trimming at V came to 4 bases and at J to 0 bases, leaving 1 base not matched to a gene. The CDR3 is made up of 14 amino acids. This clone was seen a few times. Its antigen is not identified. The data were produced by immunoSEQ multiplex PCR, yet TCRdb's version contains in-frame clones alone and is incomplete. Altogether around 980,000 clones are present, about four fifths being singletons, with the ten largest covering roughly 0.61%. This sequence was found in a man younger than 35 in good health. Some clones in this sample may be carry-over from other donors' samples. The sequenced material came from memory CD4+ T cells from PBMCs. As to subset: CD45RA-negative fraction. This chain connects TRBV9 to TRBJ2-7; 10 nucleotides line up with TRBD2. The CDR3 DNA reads TGTGCCAGCAGCCCTAGCGGGAGCTCCTACGAGCAGTACTTC. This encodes CASSPSGSSYEQYF.